Sequencing of this T cell receptor beta chain was carried out in a study of spatial heterogeneity in lung cancer. The CDR3 has 13 residues. Trimming took off 5 bases at V and 4 bases at J, with 9 bases between the two ends. CDR1 and CDR2 from the germline V gene are SGHTA and FQGNSA. As regards this clonotype: Its antigen is unknown.

Using its own MiXCR run on the 5' RACE reads, TCRdb lists one record per CDR3 protein. Among some 3,200 distinct CDR3 sequences listed, over 25% were seen once. Time point specified: sample taken at primary tumor resection. Findings and limits, study-wide: For expanded intratumoral alpha and beta TCRs, counts tracked tumor mutation counts.

Material: lung tumor tissue, obtained at surgery. This TCR derives from a female donor with early-stage non-small cell lung cancer. This rearrangement joins TRBV7-2 to TRBJ1-5; D gene ambiguous. CDR3 nucleotides: TGTGCCAGCAGCCAAGAGCTAAATCAGCCCCAGCATTTT. This codes for CASSQELNQPQHF. The whole variable domain, filled in from reference TRBV7-2 and TRBJ1-5, reads GAGVSQSPSNKVTEKGKDVELRCDPISGHTALYWYRQSLGQGLEFLIYFQGNSAPDKSGLPSDRFSAERTGGSVSTLTIQRTQQEDSAVYLCASSQELNQPQHFGDGTRLSIL.